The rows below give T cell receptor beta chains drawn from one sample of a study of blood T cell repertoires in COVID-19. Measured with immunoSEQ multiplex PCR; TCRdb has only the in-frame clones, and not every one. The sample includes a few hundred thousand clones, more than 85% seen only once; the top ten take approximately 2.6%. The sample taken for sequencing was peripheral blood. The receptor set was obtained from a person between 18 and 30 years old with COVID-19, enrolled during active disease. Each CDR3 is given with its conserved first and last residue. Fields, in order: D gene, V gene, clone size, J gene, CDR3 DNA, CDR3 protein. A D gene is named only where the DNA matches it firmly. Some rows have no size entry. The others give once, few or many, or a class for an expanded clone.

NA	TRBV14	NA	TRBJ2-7	TGTGCCAGCAGCCAAGGGGTGTGGGCAGCCTACGAGCAGTACTTC	CASSQGVWAAYEQYF
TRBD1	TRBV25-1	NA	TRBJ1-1	TGTGCCAGCAGTGGGACAGGGGCTTGGACGGGTGCTTTCTTT	CASSGTGAWTGAFF
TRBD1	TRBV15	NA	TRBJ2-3	TGTGCCACCAGCAGCACGACAGGGCTTGCGGATACGCAGTATTTT	CATSSTTGLADTQYF
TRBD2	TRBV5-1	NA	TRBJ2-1	TGCGCCAGCAGCTCCGGACTAGCGGGTTCCTACAATGAGCAGTTCTTC	CASSSGLAGSYNEQFF
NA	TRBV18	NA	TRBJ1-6	TGTGCCAGCTCGCCACTTTCTGACAGCTTTAGGGGAAGTTCACCCCTCCACTTT	CASSPLSDSFRGSSPLHF
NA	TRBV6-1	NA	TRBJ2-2	TGTGCCAGCAGTGACAGGAACACCGGGGAGCTGTTTTTT	CASSDRNTGELFF
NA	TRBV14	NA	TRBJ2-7	TGTGCCAGCAGCCCCCAGGGCTCCGAGCAGTACTTC	CASSPQGSEQYF
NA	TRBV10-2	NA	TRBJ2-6	TGCGCCAGCAGTGAGTTTGGTACTACTGGTGGGGCCAACGTCCTGACTTTC	CASSEFGTTGGANVLTF
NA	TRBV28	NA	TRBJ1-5	TGTGCCAGCAGTTCCGGAGAGGGTTATAGCAATCAGCCCCAGCATTTT	CASSSGEGYSNQPQHF
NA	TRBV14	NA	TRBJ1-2	TGTGCCAGCATCCCGCCAGGTCCAGATCATGGCTACACCTTC	CASIPPGPDHGYTF
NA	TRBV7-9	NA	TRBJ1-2	TGTGCCAGCACCGTTTCGGGAACCGACTATGGCTACACCTTC	CASTVSGTDYGYTF
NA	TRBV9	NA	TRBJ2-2	TGTGCCAGCAGCGTAGGGGGAGGAGGGAGAGTCGGGGAGCTGTTTTTT	CASSVGGGGRVGELFF
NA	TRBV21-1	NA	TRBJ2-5	TGTGCCACGACGCTAGGACTAGCGGGAAGGAGGGAAGAGACCCAGTACTTC	CATTLGLAGRREETQYF
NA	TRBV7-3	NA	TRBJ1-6	TGTGCCAGCAGCTCCGGAGGCCCCTATAATTCACCCCTCCACTTT	CASSSGGPYNSPLHF
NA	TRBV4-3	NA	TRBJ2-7	TGCGCCAGCAGATCAGTGACGGGGTCCTACGAGCAGTACTTC	CASRSVTGSYEQYF
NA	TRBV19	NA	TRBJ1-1	TGTGCCAGTTTTACCCTTTTGCAGGGGCCGTCTGACACTGAAGCTTTCTTT	CASFTLLQGPSDTEAFF
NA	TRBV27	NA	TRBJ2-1	TGTGCCAGCAGCCCAACTCCAAATGAGCAGTTCTTC	CASSPTPNEQFF
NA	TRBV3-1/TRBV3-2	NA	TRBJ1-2	TGTGCCAGCAGCCCCCCAACAGGGTCAGGCACCTTC	CASSPPTGSGTF
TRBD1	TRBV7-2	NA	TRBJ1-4	TGTGCCAGCAGCTTAAGACAGGGGGATGAAAAACTGTTTTTT	CASSLRQGDEKLFF
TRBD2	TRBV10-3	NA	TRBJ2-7	TGTGCCATCACCCAGGGTAGCGGGTACGAGCAGTACTTC	CAITQGSGYEQYF
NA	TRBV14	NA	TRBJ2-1	TGTGCCAGCAGCCAGATCCCGACAGGATCCGGGACTATTTACAATGAGCAGTTCTTC	CASSQIPTGSGTIYNEQFF
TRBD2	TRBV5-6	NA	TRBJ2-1	TGTGCCAGCACCGGCGGGGGGGCTGATGAGCAGTTCTTC	CASTGGGADEQFF
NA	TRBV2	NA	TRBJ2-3	TGTGCCAGCAGCCTCCGGGACTCGAACACAGATACGCAGTATTTT	CASSLRDSNTDTQYF
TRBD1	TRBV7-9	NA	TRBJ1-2	TGTGCCAGCAGCCCTGGACAGGGACGAGGCTACACCTTC	CASSPGQGRGYTF
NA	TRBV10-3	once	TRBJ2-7	TGTGCCATCAGTGAGTCGAGATCACTAGGGGACAACGAGCAGTACTTC	CAISESRSLGDNEQYF
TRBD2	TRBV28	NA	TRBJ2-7	TGTGCCAGCAGTTTTGGGAGGGGCAAAAGATTAAGGGAAGTTTACGAGCAGTACTTC	CASSFGRGKRLREVYEQYF
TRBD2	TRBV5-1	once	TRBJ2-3	TGCGCCAGCAGCCCCTGGGCGGGAGCGGTAGATACGCAGTATTTT	CASSPWAGAVDTQYF
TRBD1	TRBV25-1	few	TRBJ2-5	TGTGCCAGCAGTGAGACAGGGATTGAGACCCAGTACTTC	CASSETGIETQYF
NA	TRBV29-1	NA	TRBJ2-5	TGCAGCGTTTATCCGGACAACCAAGAGACCCAGTACTTC	CSVYPDNQETQYF
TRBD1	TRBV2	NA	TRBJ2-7	TGTGCCAGCATAGGACAGGGGTACGAGCAGTACTTC	CASIGQGYEQYF
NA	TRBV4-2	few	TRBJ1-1	TGTGCCAGCACCAGACAGGCCGACACTGAAGCTTTCTTT	CASTRQADTEAFF
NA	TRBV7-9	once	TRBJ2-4	TGTGCCAGCAGCCCCAGCGGGCCCATAAACATTCAGTACTTC	CASSPSGPINIQYF
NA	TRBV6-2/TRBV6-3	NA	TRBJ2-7	TGTGCCAGCAGTTCCTCCCGATATGGACAGAAAAGCTCCTACGAGCAGTACTTC	CASSSSRYGQKSSYEQYF
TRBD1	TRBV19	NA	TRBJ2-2	TGTGCCAGTAGTGGGACAGGGAACATAGGGGAGCTGTTTTTT	CASSGTGNIGELFF
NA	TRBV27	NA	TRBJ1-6	TGTGCCAGCAGTTTATCGGCCCAGAATTCACCCCTCCACTTT	CASSLSAQNSPLHF
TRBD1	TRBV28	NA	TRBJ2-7	TGTGCCAGCACCGGAAACAGGGGACGTTACGAGCAGTACTTC	CASTGNRGRYEQYF
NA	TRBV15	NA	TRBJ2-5	TGTGCCACCACACCTGGGGGGGAGACCCAGTACTTC	CATTPGGETQYF
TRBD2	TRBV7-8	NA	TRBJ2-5	TGTGCCAGCAGCGCCGGGACGGGAGGGCCAACGGAGACCCAGTACTTC	CASSAGTGGPTETQYF
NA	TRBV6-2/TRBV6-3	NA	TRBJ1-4	TGTGCCAGCAGTTACTCGTTCGGGACTAATGAAAAACTGTTTTTT	CASSYSFGTNEKLFF
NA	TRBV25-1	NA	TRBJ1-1	TGTGCCAGCAGTGACCCAAGGGGTGGGAACACTGAAGCTTTCTTT	CASSDPRGGNTEAFF
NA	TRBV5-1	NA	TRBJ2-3	TGCGCCAGCAGCTTGGATGGTCTAAGCCGTTCGCCAGATACGCAGTATTTT	CASSLDGLSRSPDTQYF
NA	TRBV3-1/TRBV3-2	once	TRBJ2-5	TGTGCCAGCAGCCAAAAGGCGGATCCAGAGACCCAGTACTTC	CASSQKADPETQYF
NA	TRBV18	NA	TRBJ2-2	TGTGCCAGCTCACCAATGCGGCCGAACACCGGGGAGCTGTTTTTT	CASSPMRPNTGELFF
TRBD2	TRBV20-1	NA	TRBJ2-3	TGCAGTGCTAGTTTCGCGGGAGTAAGGACAGATACGCAGTATTTT	CSASFAGVRTDTQYF
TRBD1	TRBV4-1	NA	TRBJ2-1	TGCGCCAGCAACCAACCGGGACAGGGGGACTACAATGAGCAGTTCTTC	CASNQPGQGDYNEQFF
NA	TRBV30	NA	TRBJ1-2	TGTGCCTGCGTTCGGGGGGGCAATGGCTACACCTTC	CACVRGGNGYTF